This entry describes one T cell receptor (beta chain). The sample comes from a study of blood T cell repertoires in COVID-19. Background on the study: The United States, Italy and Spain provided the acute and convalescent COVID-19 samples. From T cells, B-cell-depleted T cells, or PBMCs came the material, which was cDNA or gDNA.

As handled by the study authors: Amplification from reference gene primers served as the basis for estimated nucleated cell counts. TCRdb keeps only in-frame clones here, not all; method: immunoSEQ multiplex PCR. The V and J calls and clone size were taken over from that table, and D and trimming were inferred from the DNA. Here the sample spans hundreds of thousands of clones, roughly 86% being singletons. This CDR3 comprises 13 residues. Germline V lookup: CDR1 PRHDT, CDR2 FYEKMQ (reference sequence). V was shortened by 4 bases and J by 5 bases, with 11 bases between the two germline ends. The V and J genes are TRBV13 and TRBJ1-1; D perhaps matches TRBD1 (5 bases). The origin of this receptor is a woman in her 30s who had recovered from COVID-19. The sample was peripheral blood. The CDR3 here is CASSWNRGTEAFF. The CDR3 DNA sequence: TGTGCCAGCAGCTGGAATCGGGGGACTGAAGCTTTCTTT.